These T cell receptor beta chains were read from a single sample in a study of OX40 agonist ivuxolimab in advanced cancers. Generated by immunoSEQ multiplex PCR, the TCRdb table keeps only in-frame clones and is missing some. The sample carries 90,000 to 100,000 clones, roughly 90% recorded once. The sequenced sample was CD4+ or CD8+ T cells sorted from blood, obtained in a trial of the OX40 agonist ivuxolimab. Receptors were obtained from an adult with an advanced solid tumor such as melanoma, head and neck, liver or kidney cancer. The CDR3 runs from the conserved cysteine through the conserved F or W. Fields, in order: J gene, clone size, V gene, D gene, CDR3 length, CDR3 DNA, CDR3 protein. A D gene is named only where the DNA matches it firmly. Only some rows state a clone size, as once, few, many or a class for expanded clones.

j_gene: TRBJ2-5; abundance: NA; v_gene: TRBV19; d_gene: NA; len: 13; CDR3nt: TGTGCCAGTAGACCTGACAGCCAAGAGACCCAGTACTTC; CDR3aa: CASRPDSQETQYF
j_gene: TRBJ1-2; abundance: NA; v_gene: TRBV7-2; d_gene: NA; len: 14; CDR3nt: TGTGCCAGCAGCTTAGCCAGGGCAGCTCATGGCTACACCTTC; CDR3aa: CASSLARAAHGYTF
j_gene: TRBJ2-1; abundance: NA; v_gene: TRBV2; d_gene: NA; len: 12; CDR3nt: TGTGCCAGCAGTGAGAGAGCAATTGAGCAGTTCTTC; CDR3aa: CASSERAIEQFF
j_gene: TRBJ1-3; abundance: NA; v_gene: TRBV5-1; d_gene: NA; len: 15; CDR3nt: TGCGCCAGCAGCTTAGCTGGGACCTCTGGAAACACCATATATTTT; CDR3aa: CASSLAGTSGNTIYF
j_gene: TRBJ2-2; abundance: NA; v_gene: TRBV15; d_gene: TRBD1; len: 19; CDR3nt: TGTGCCACCAGCAGAGATCGCGGACAGGGAAGAAAGCACACCGGGGAGCTGTTTTTT; CDR3aa: CATSRDRGQGRKHTGELFF
j_gene: TRBJ2-2; abundance: NA; v_gene: TRBV18; d_gene: NA; len: 14; CDR3nt: TGTGCCTTCCGGGGGCCTTCTGATATCGGGGAGCTGTTTTTT; CDR3aa: CAFRGPSDIGELFF
j_gene: TRBJ2-3; abundance: NA; v_gene: TRBV9; d_gene: NA; len: 15; CDR3nt: TGTGCCAGCAGCGTAGGGACAGGGAGGGCAGATACGCAGTATTTT; CDR3aa: CASSVGTGRADTQYF
j_gene: TRBJ2-3; abundance: NA; v_gene: TRBV19; d_gene: NA; len: 14; CDR3nt: TGTGCCAGTAGAATGAGGGGGGTCACAGATACGCAGTATTTT; CDR3aa: CASRMRGVTDTQYF
j_gene: TRBJ1-4; abundance: NA; v_gene: TRBV7-8; d_gene: TRBD1; len: 14; CDR3nt: TGTGCCAGCAGCCAGGGGGGGAGTAATGAAAAACTGTTTTTT; CDR3aa: CASSQGGSNEKLFF
j_gene: TRBJ2-2; abundance: NA; v_gene: TRBV19; d_gene: NA; len: 16; CDR3nt: TGTGCCAGTACAACCCTAGGACAGAGTAGCACCGGGGAGCTGTTTTTT; CDR3aa: CASTTLGQSSTGELFF
j_gene: TRBJ1-5; abundance: once; v_gene: TRBV28; d_gene: NA; len: 15; CDR3nt: TGTGCCAGCAGCCCCCTGGGGGGCAGCAATCAGCCCCAGCATTTT; CDR3aa: CASSPLGGSNQPQHF
j_gene: TRBJ1-4; abundance: NA; v_gene: TRBV29-1; d_gene: NA; len: 12; CDR3nt: TGCAGCGTTGCCGTAACAGGGTCAAAACTGTTTTTT; CDR3aa: CSVAVTGSKLFF
j_gene: TRBJ2-2; abundance: few; v_gene: TRBV6-1; d_gene: NA; len: 12; CDR3nt: TGTGCCAGCAGTCGAGGGAACGGGGAGCTGTTTTTT; CDR3aa: CASSRGNGELFF
j_gene: TRBJ1-2; abundance: NA; v_gene: TRBV30; d_gene: TRBD1; len: 18; CDR3nt: TGTGCCTGGAGTGGCAGGGGGGGAATTGGGATTTCTAACTATGGCTACACCTTC; CDR3aa: CAWSGRGGIGISNYGYTF
j_gene: TRBJ1-1; abundance: NA; v_gene: TRBV7-3; d_gene: NA; len: 15; CDR3nt: TGTGCCAGCAGCGCGGGACTGCTCATGAACACTGAAGCTTTCTTT; CDR3aa: CASSAGLLMNTEAFF
j_gene: TRBJ2-5; abundance: once; v_gene: TRBV11-3; d_gene: NA; len: 12; CDR3nt: TGTGCCAGCAGCTTGAATCAAGAGACCCAGTACTTC; CDR3aa: CASSLNQETQYF
j_gene: TRBJ1-1; abundance: NA; v_gene: TRBV7-2; d_gene: NA; len: 15; CDR3nt: TGTGCCAGCAGCTTAGGGGGCACGCTTAACACTGAAGCTTTCTTT; CDR3aa: CASSLGGTLNTEAFF
j_gene: TRBJ2-7; abundance: NA; v_gene: TRBV6-1; d_gene: TRBD1; len: 13; CDR3nt: TGTGCCAGCAGTTTGACAGGGGCGGGCGAGCAGTACTTC; CDR3aa: CASSLTGAGEQYF
j_gene: TRBJ1-4; abundance: NA; v_gene: TRBV11-2; d_gene: NA; len: 16; CDR3nt: TGTGCCAGCAGCTTAGCTCGGGGTATCGGGAATGAAAAACTGTTTTTT; CDR3aa: CASSLARGIGNEKLFF
j_gene: TRBJ1-5; abundance: NA; v_gene: TRBV28; d_gene: TRBD1; len: 14; CDR3nt: TGTGCCAGCAGTCTTGACAGGGTGATCCAGCCCCAGCATTTT; CDR3aa: CASSLDRVIQPQHF
j_gene: TRBJ2-1; abundance: NA; v_gene: TRBV5-1; d_gene: TRBD1; len: 16; CDR3nt: TGCGCCAGCAGCTCGGGACAGCTTGGGGTCTACAATGAGCAGTTCTTC; CDR3aa: CASSSGQLGVYNEQFF
j_gene: TRBJ1-1; abundance: NA; v_gene: TRBV7-2; d_gene: NA; len: 13; CDR3nt: TGTGCCAGCAGCTTAGTAGTGGGGCGGGAAGCTTTCTTT; CDR3aa: CASSLVVGREAFF
j_gene: TRBJ1-1; abundance: NA; v_gene: TRBV2; d_gene: NA; len: 14; CDR3nt: TGTGCCAGCAGAGGGGGGGGTTTGAACACTGAAGCTTTCTTT; CDR3aa: CASRGGGLNTEAFF
j_gene: TRBJ1-1; abundance: NA; v_gene: TRBV11-1; d_gene: NA; len: 16; CDR3nt: TGTGCCAGCAGCCACGGCCCGGGACGAAGGAACACTGAAGCTTTCTTT; CDR3aa: CASSHGPGRRNTEAFF
j_gene: TRBJ2-7; abundance: NA; v_gene: TRBV27; d_gene: TRBD2; len: 15; CDR3nt: TGTGCCAGCTCCCTCCAGGGACTAGCGCCTTACGAGCAGTACTTC; CDR3aa: CASSLQGLAPYEQYF
j_gene: TRBJ2-7; abundance: NA; v_gene: TRBV5-1; d_gene: NA; len: 14; CDR3nt: TGCGCCAGCAGCTTAGACCCTAGCTCCTACGAGCAGTACTTC; CDR3aa: CASSLDPSSYEQYF
j_gene: TRBJ2-2; abundance: once; v_gene: TRBV4-1; d_gene: NA; len: 15; CDR3nt: TGCGCCAGCAGCCAAAGGGGGTCCCTCACCGGGGAGCTGTTTTTT; CDR3aa: CASSQRGSLTGELFF
j_gene: TRBJ1-2; abundance: few; v_gene: TRBV19; d_gene: TRBD1; len: 15; CDR3nt: TGTGCCAGTGTCACGGGACAGGGGGTCGGCTATGGCTACACCTTC; CDR3aa: CASVTGQGVGYGYTF
j_gene: TRBJ2-6; abundance: NA; v_gene: TRBV6-4; d_gene: TRBD1; len: 19; CDR3nt: TGTGCCAGCCCTTCTAGACAGGGCAATTCTCACTCTGGGGCCAACGTCCTGACTTTC; CDR3aa: CASPSRQGNSHSGANVLTF
j_gene: TRBJ2-3; abundance: NA; v_gene: TRBV5-1; d_gene: TRBD2; len: 17; CDR3nt: TGCGCCAGCAGCTTTGGCGGCGGGAGAGGAAGTACAGATACGCAGTATTTT; CDR3aa: CASSFGGGRGSTDTQYF
j_gene: TRBJ2-2; abundance: NA; v_gene: TRBV6-1; d_gene: NA; len: 12; CDR3nt: TGTGCCAGCAGTGATTTCCCCGGGGAGCTGTTTTTT; CDR3aa: CASSDFPGELFF
j_gene: TRBJ1-1; abundance: NA; v_gene: TRBV2; d_gene: NA; len: 16; CDR3nt: TGTGCCAGCAGTGAGGGAGCCCTATTATCGGACACTGAAGCTTTCTTT; CDR3aa: CASSEGALLSDTEAFF
j_gene: TRBJ1-5; abundance: NA; v_gene: TRBV19; d_gene: NA; len: 15; CDR3nt: TGTGCCAGTAGTATAAGGGTGGACGGCAATCAGCCCCAGCATTTT; CDR3aa: CASSIRVDGNQPQHF
j_gene: TRBJ2-3; abundance: NA; v_gene: TRBV5-6; d_gene: NA; len: 14; CDR3nt: TGTGCCAGCAGCCGACAGGGACTCACAGATACGCAGTATTTT; CDR3aa: CASSRQGLTDTQYF
j_gene: TRBJ1-2; abundance: NA; v_gene: TRBV30; d_gene: TRBD1; len: 14; CDR3nt: TGTGCCTGGAGTGGGGGACAGGGGCGATATGGCTACACCTTC; CDR3aa: CAWSGGQGRYGYTF
j_gene: TRBJ2-7; abundance: NA; v_gene: TRBV5-6; d_gene: NA; len: 16; CDR3nt: TGTGCCAGCAGCAAAAGGACGTGGGCTAATTTCTACGAGCAGTACTTC; CDR3aa: CASSKRTWANFYEQYF
j_gene: TRBJ1-4; abundance: NA; v_gene: TRBV29-1; d_gene: NA; len: 12; CDR3nt: TGCAGCGTTGTAGCAGACTCGGGAAAACTGTTTTTT; CDR3aa: CSVVADSGKLFF
j_gene: TRBJ1-1; abundance: once; v_gene: TRBV9; d_gene: NA; len: 13; CDR3nt: TGTGCCAGCAGCGTAGTTGGTCAGACCCAAGCTTTCTTT; CDR3aa: CASSVVGQTQAFF
j_gene: TRBJ2-2; abundance: NA; v_gene: TRBV11-2; d_gene: NA; len: 15; CDR3nt: TGTGCCAGCAGCTCGCGACCGGTCGGGACCGGGGAGCTGTTTTTT; CDR3aa: CASSSRPVGTGELFF
j_gene: TRBJ2-3; abundance: once; v_gene: TRBV9; d_gene: NA; len: 16; CDR3nt: TGTGCCAGCAGCGTAGGTTTAGCGGACCCAACCAATACGCAGTATTTT; CDR3aa: CASSVGLADPTNTQYF
j_gene: TRBJ1-3; abundance: NA; v_gene: TRBV11-3; d_gene: NA; len: 14; CDR3nt: TGTGCCAGCAGCTTAGGAGACTCGGGAAACACCATATATTTT; CDR3aa: CASSLGDSGNTIYF
j_gene: TRBJ2-3; abundance: NA; v_gene: TRBV28; d_gene: NA; len: 14; CDR3nt: TGTGCCATCACACCGGGACAACGCACAGATACGCAGTATTTT; CDR3aa: CAITPGQRTDTQYF
j_gene: TRBJ1-5; abundance: NA; v_gene: TRBV6-1; d_gene: NA; len: 15; CDR3nt: TGTGCCAGCAACTCCGGGGCCGCGGGGGATCAGCCCCAGCATTTT; CDR3aa: CASNSGAAGDQPQHF
j_gene: TRBJ2-3; abundance: NA; v_gene: TRBV11-2; d_gene: TRBD2; len: 16; CDR3nt: TGTGCCAGCAGCCCCGTAGCGGGGGCACTAACAGATACGCAGTATTTT; CDR3aa: CASSPVAGALTDTQYF
j_gene: TRBJ2-2; abundance: NA; v_gene: TRBV27; d_gene: TRBD1; len: 14; CDR3nt: TGTGCCAGCAGACAGACAGGGCTTCCCGGGGAGCTGTTTTTT; CDR3aa: CASRQTGLPGELFF
j_gene: TRBJ2-5; abundance: NA; v_gene: TRBV6-1; d_gene: NA; len: 15; CDR3nt: TGTGCCAGCAGTGAATTTCCCCGGGGGCAAGAGACCCAGTACTTC; CDR3aa: CASSEFPRGQETQYF
j_gene: TRBJ2-1; abundance: once; v_gene: TRBV4-1; d_gene: TRBD1; len: 17; CDR3nt: TGCGCCAGCAGCCAACCGAGGGGGCTTATTTCCTACAATGAGCAGTTCTTC; CDR3aa: CASSQPRGLISYNEQFF
j_gene: TRBJ2-1; abundance: NA; v_gene: TRBV5-4; d_gene: NA; len: 14; CDR3nt: TGTGCCAGCAGCAAGGGGACTGCCTACAATGAGCAGTTCTTC; CDR3aa: CASSKGTAYNEQFF
j_gene: TRBJ2-1; abundance: NA; v_gene: TRBV5-1; d_gene: TRBD1; len: 16; CDR3nt: TGCGCCAGCAGCTTGGGGGCAGGGGGCTCCTACAATGAGCAGTTCTTC; CDR3aa: CASSLGAGGSYNEQFF
j_gene: TRBJ2-1; abundance: NA; v_gene: TRBV29-1; d_gene: NA; len: 12; CDR3nt: TGCAGCGTTGAAAAGACGACACTCGAGCAGTTCTTC; CDR3aa: CSVEKTTLEQFF
j_gene: TRBJ2-7; abundance: NA; v_gene: TRBV7-2; d_gene: NA; len: 16; CDR3nt: TGTGCCAGCAGCCCGAGGGGGGGGGCCAGCTCCTACGAGCAGTACTTC; CDR3aa: CASSPRGGASSYEQYF